This T cell receptor (beta chain) is from a study of T cell responses to AZD1222 COVID-19 vaccine. Concerning this clone: Its antigen is as yet unknown.

Study conclusions and caveats: Most donors were white British and more were female, and clonal diversity was possibly underestimated.

Sequenced by immunoSEQ multiplex PCR; TCRdb stores in-frame clones only, minus some. The table has about 110,000 clones, around nine tenths seen once. Deletions cut 2 bases from V and 3 bases from J, with 8 bases between. From germline, CDR1 is KGHSY and CDR2 FQNENV. CDR3 length: 14 amino acids. The material was peripheral blood, obtained 28 days after the second AZD1222 dose. The chain joins TRBV16 to TRBJ1-5; D perhaps matches TRBD1 (5 bases). This receptor was taken from an adult who received the AZD1222 COVID-19 vaccine. The CDR3 sequence: CASSQGGSNQPQHF. CDR3 sequence (DNA): TGTGCCAGCAGCCAAGGGGGATCCAATCAGCCCCAGCATTTT.